The source of this T cell receptor (beta chain) is a study of OX40 agonist ivuxolimab in advanced cancers. The data were produced by immunoSEQ multiplex PCR, yet TCRdb's version contains in-frame clones alone and is incomplete. Of around 64,000 clones in the sample, 84% were seen once. The CDR3 is made up of 13 amino acids. Looked up from germline, CDR1 is LNHDA and CDR2 is SQIVND (reference sequence). The V and J ends lost 3 bases and 1 base respectively, with 6 bases between them. The receptor was isolated from an adult with an advanced solid tumor such as melanoma, head and neck, liver or kidney cancer. The sequenced sample was CD4+ or CD8+ T cells sorted from blood, obtained in a trial of the OX40 agonist ivuxolimab. The chain carries TRBV19 and TRBJ2-5; unclear D gene. The CDR3 DNA reads as TGTGCCAGTAGTATCATCGGCCAAGAGACCCAGTACTTC. Its translation is CASSIIGQETQYF. Drawing the rest from reference TRBV19 and TRBJ2-5, the complete variable domain is DGGITQSPKYLFRKEGQNVTLSCEQNLNHDAMYWYRQDPGQGLRLIYYSQIVNDFQKGDIAEGYSVSREKKESFPLTVTSAQKNPTAFYLCASSIIGQETQYFGPGTRLLVL.